These T cell receptor beta chains were read from a single sample in a study of cytomegalovirus exposure and HLA in healthy donors. Clones were read by immunoSEQ multiplex PCR, and TCRdb kept only the in-frame ones, dropping some. The top ten hold roughly 0.45% of the sample, which has roughly 230,000 clones, around four fifths seen once. Sequencing input: PBMCs. The receptors originated from a boy aged 5-17 years in good health and CMV-seronegative. Each CDR3 is given with its conserved first and last residue. Each record gives: CDR3 length, D gene, clone size, V gene, J gene, CDR3 protein, CDR3 DNA. The D gene is left open where the match is weak. Clone size is given for some rows only: seen once, a few or many times, or a class if the clone is expanded.

15	NA	NA	TRBV7-9	TRBJ2-7	CASSAKTGASYEQYF	TGTGCCAGCAGCGCCAAGACAGGAGCCAGCTACGAGCAGTACTTC
11	NA	NA	TRBV28	TRBJ2-7	CASGVVYEQYF	TGTGCCAGTGGAGTAGTCTACGAGCAGTACTTC
14	TRBD2	NA	TRBV30	TRBJ2-1	CAWVTSGAYNEQFF	TGTGCCTGGGTGACTAGCGGGGCCTACAATGAGCAGTTCTTC
12	NA	NA	TRBV11-3	TRBJ1-1	CASSLAGTEAFF	TGTGCCAGCAGCTTGGCAGGGACTGAAGCTTTCTTT
14	TRBD1	NA	TRBV6-1	TRBJ2-3	CASRTGFATDTQYF	TGTGCCAGCAGGACAGGGTTTGCCACAGATACGCAGTATTTT
14	NA	NA	TRBV7-8	TRBJ2-2	CASRERINTGELFF	TGTGCCAGCAGAGAGCGGATAAACACCGGGGAGCTGTTTTTT
15	NA	NA	TRBV25-1	TRBJ2-5	CASSETTVNDETQYF	TGTGCCAGCAGTGAGACGACAGTGAACGATGAGACCCAGTACTTC
15	TRBD1	NA	TRBV27	TRBJ2-7	CASSLTGQGIHEQYF	TGTGCCAGCAGTCTAACTGGACAGGGGATCCACGAGCAGTACTTC
11	NA	NA	TRBV27	TRBJ1-2	CASAGGFGYTF	TGTGCCAGCGCCGGCGGGTTTGGCTACACCTTC
15	NA	NA	TRBV4-1	TRBJ1-2	CASFGQVALTGGYTF	TGCGCCAGCTTTGGACAAGTGGCCCTAACAGGGGGCTACACCTTC
15	TRBD1	once	TRBV11-3	TRBJ1-1	CASSLGAGGDTEAFF	TGTGCCAGCAGCTTAGGAGCAGGGGGTGACACTGAAGCTTTCTTT
17	TRBD1	NA	TRBV5-1	TRBJ1-1	CASSLRTGLRWDTEAFF	TGCGCCAGCAGCCTACGGACAGGGTTGCGGTGGGACACTGAAGCTTTCTTT
14	NA	once	TRBV13	TRBJ2-7	CASSLYGTGYEQYF	TGTGCCAGCAGCCTGTACGGGACTGGGTACGAGCAGTACTTC